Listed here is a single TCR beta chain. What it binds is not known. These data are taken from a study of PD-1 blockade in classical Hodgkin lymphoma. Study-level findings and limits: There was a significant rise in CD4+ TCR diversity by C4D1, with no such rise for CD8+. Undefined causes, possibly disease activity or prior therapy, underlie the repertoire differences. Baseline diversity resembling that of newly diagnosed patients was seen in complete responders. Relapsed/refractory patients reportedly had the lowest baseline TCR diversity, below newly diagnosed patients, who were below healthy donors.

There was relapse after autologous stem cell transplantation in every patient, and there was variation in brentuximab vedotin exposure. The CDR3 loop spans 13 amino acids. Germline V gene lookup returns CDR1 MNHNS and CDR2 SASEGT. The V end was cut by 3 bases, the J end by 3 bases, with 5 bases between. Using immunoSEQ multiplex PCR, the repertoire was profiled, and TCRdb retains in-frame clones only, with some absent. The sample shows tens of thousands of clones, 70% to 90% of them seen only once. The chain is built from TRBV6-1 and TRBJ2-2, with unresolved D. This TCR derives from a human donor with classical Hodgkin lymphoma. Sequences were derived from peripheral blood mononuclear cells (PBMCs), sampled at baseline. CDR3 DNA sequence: TGTGCCAGCAGTGACCGGTACACCGGGGAGCTGTTTTTT. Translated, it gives CASSDRYTGELFF.